A single sample is the source of the 27 T cell receptor beta chains below, sequenced in a study of T cells in localized non-small cell lung cancer. Method: immunoSEQ multiplex PCR; TCRdb's copy keeps in-frame clones and lacks some. This sample has some 32,000 clones, with 85% to 95% found just once. This specimen was peripheral blood, taken before any cancer treatment. Every receptor here comes from a woman aged 35-75 years with stage I lung adenocarcinoma.

The rearrangement joins TRBV6-5 to TRBJ2-7, with 7 bases aligning to TRBD2. Germline loops: CDR1 MNHEY, CDR2 SVGAGI. The CDR3 length is 15 residues. With V trimmed by 3 bases and J by 5 bases, 10 bases remained unmatched. The CDR3 region has the DNA TGTGCCAGCAGTTATGAGCGGGAAGGGCTGAACGAGCAGTACTTC. Protein sequence: CASSYEREGLNEQYF.

The genes are TRBV7-2 and TRBJ2-7; TRBD2 aligns across 12 bases. Germline CDR1 is SGHTA and CDR2 is FQGNSA. The J segment lost 3 bases and the V segment lost 5 bases, leaving 5 bases of the junction unmatched. The CDR3 totals 15 residues. CDR3 in DNA: TGTGCCAGCAGCATCGGACTAGCGGGAAACTACGAGCAGTACTTC. Translation: CASSIGLAGNYEQYF.

V is TRBV7-8 and J is TRBJ1-1; D is unclear. The ends were cut back, 1 base at V and 1 base at J, with 10 bases in the middle. CDR1 is SGHVS, CDR2 FQNEAQ, per germline. The CDR3 runs to 15 residues. The CDR3 loop reads CASSLVAQPNTEAFF. The CDR3 DNA sequence: TGTGCCAGCAGCTTAGTTGCACAGCCGAACACTGAAGCTTTCTTT.

Notes on this clone: At one of its ends the junction is not consistent with the germline gene, which may arise from a read error. The chain combines TRBV7-9 with TRBJ1-1; D remains ambiguous. Germline CDR1 reads SEHNR; CDR2 reads FQNEAQ (reference sequence). CDR3 length: 14 amino acids. The DNA for the CDR3 is TGTGCCAGCACCTTAACCCAGGTGAACACTGAAGCTTTCTTT. Encoded protein: CASTLTQVNTEAFF. The whole variable domain, remainder taken from reference TRBV7-9 and TRBJ1-1, is DTGVSQNPRHKITKRGQNVTFRCDPISEHNRLYWYRQTLGQGPEFLTYFQNEAQLEKSRLLSDRFSAERPKGSFSTLEIQRTEQGDSAMYLCASTLTQVNTEAFFGQGTRLTVV.

The rearrangement links TRBV4-1 to TRBJ2-1; TRBD1 or TRBD2 may be the D gene (5 bases each). V was clipped by 0 bases and J by 4 bases, with 19 bases between them. The germline V gene encodes CDR1 MGHRA and CDR2 YSYEKL. The CDR3 length is 18 residues. CDR3 in DNA: TGCGCCAGCAGCCAAGAGGGGGTTGGCGGGTCTCCTTACAATGAGCAGTTCTTC. It encodes CASSQEGVGGSPYNEQFF.

This chain connects TRBV7-9 to TRBJ2-7, with D maybe TRBD2 (7 bases). The CDR3 extends over 13 amino acids. The V and J ends lost 0 bases and 12 bases respectively, with 15 bases between them. The V gene's germline CDR1 is SEHNR and CDR2 FQNEAQ (reference sequence). In DNA, the CDR3 is TGTGCCAGCAGCTTAGCCGGGGGCGGGAGTCCGTACTTC. Encoded protein: CASSLAGGGSPYF. Together with reference TRBV7-9 and TRBJ2-7, the CDR3 gives the full variable domain: DTGVSQNPRHKITKRGQNVTFRCDPISEHNRLYWYRQTLGQGPEFLTYFQNEAQLEKSRLLSDRFSAERPKGSFSTLEIQRTEQGDSAMYLCASSLAGGGSPYFGPGTRLTVT.

J is TRBJ2-7 and V is TRBV6-5; no clear D. Trimming left V 0 bases short and J 0 bases short, with 9 bases between. Germline CDR1 reads MNHEY; CDR2 reads SVGAGI. The CDR3 is 15 amino acids. CDR3 amino acids: CASSYSYGPSYEQYF. In DNA, the CDR3 is TGTGCCAGCAGTTACTCCTACGGGCCCTCCTACGAGCAGTACTTC.

The chain uses TRBV28 and TRBJ1-2; 7 bases are a match to TRBD1. V was pared by 3 bases and J by 4 bases, with 11 bases of the junction left unmatched. The CDR3 runs 16 residues. The germline V gene has CDR1 MDHEN and CDR2 SYDVKM. The CDR3 region has the DNA TGTGCCAGCAGTTTTTTTGTAGGGGGCAGAAGCTATGGCTACACCTTC. The encoded protein is CASSFFVGGRSYGYTF.

V usage is TRBV5-6 and J usage is TRBJ1-5; D not certain. The CDR3 covers 14 residues. Germline V gene data show CDR1 as SGHDT and CDR2 as YYEEEE. V shed 0 bases and J shed 4 bases, with 8 bases lying between them. The CDR3 region is CASSLGLSNQPQHF. Written as DNA, the CDR3 is TGTGCCAGCAGCTTGGGTTTATCGAATCAGCCCCAGCATTTT.

The gene calls are TRBV15 and TRBJ2-7; the D gene could be TRBD1 or TRBD2 (5 bases each). V was trimmed by 0 bases and J by 4 bases, leaving 19 bases between them. The CDR3 loop spans 17 amino acids. Per germline, CDR1 LNHNV and CDR2 YYDKDF (reference sequence). CDR3 sequence reads: CATSREPTWGKGYEQYF. CDR3 sequence (DNA): TGTGCCACCAGCAGAGAACCCACTTGGGGGAAAGGGTACGAGCAGTACTTC.

This clone has only one observation. The chain employs TRBV2 and TRBJ1-5; 10 positions agree with TRBD1. CDR1 is SNHLY, CDR2 FYNNEI, per germline. The CDR3 is 15 amino acids. Unmatched junction bases numbered 8, after V lost 1 base and J lost 11 bases. The CDR3 nucleotides are TGTGCCAGCAGTGAAGGGGGAACCGGACAGGGGGCCCAGCATTTT. This gives the protein CASSEGGTGQGAQHF.

The CDR3 DNA follows: TGTGCCAGCAGCTTGGCTCTGACCTACAATGAGCAGTTCTTC. This gives the protein CASSLALTYNEQFF. This chain uses TRBV7-9 with TRBJ2-1; D not certain. The germline V gene encodes CDR1 SEHNR and CDR2 FQNEAQ (reference sequence). The germline V and J ends were trimmed by 3 bases and 2 bases, with 8 bases remaining between them. This CDR3 has 14 amino acids.

The V and J genes are TRBV4-3 and TRBJ2-6, with TRBD1 matching 7 bases. The CDR3 extends over 18 amino acids. V shed 1 base, J shed 1 base, and the junction held 7 bases outside the gene matches. CDR1 is LGHNA and CDR2 is YSLEER in the germline V gene. CDR3 nucleotides: TGCGCCAGCAGCCAAGCCGGGACAGTGTCTTCTGGGGCCAACGTCCTGACTTTC. Amino acids: CASSQAGTVSSGANVLTF.

This clone has a handful of counts. The rearrangement uses TRBV28 and TRBJ1-5, with no clear D. Trimming took off 6 bases at V and 2 bases at J, with 8 bases between the two ends. Germline V gene lookup returns CDR1 MDHEN and CDR2 SYDVKM. The CDR3 has 13 amino acids. CDR3 coding DNA: TGTGCCAGCAGCCCAGGCCGCAATCAGCCCCAGCATTTT. This encodes CASSPGRNQPQHF.

The chain carries TRBV27 and TRBJ1-2; D not resolved. Germline-derived CDR1 and CDR2 are MNHEY and SMNVEV (reference sequence). The CDR3 contains 13 residues. The V and J ends lost 2 bases and 4 bases respectively, with 8 bases between them. This chain's CDR3 is CASSLNAGYGYTF. DNA for the CDR3: TGTGCCAGCAGTTTAAACGCAGGCTATGGCTACACCTTC.

The J gene is TRBJ1-1, the V gene TRBV5-4; perhaps TRBD1 as D (5 bases). This CDR3 has 14 amino acids. Trimming stripped 3 bases from V and 5 bases from J, with 14 bases between. CDR1 and CDR2 from the germline V gene are SGHNT and YYREEE (reference sequence). The CDR3 region has the DNA TGTGCCAGCAGCTCGGGGTCTAGGGGAACTGAAGCTTTCTTT. It translates to CASSSGSRGTEAFF.

The V gene is TRBV5-1, the J gene TRBJ2-5, with TRBD2 identical over 9 bases. Germline trimming cut 2 bases from V and 3 bases from J; bases unmatched to any gene: 5. The V gene's germline CDR1 is SGHRS and CDR2 YFSETQ. This CDR3 region has 15 residues. The CDR3 protein is CASSFLLAGKETQYF. CDR3 coding DNA: TGCGCCAGCAGCTTCTTACTAGCGGGTAAAGAGACCCAGTACTTC.

This clone is a singleton in its sample. The chain combines TRBV6-6 with TRBJ2-7, with 7 bases lining up with TRBD1. CDR1 is MNHNY and CDR2 is SVGAGI in the germline V gene (reference sequence). The CDR3 contains 14 residues. Trimming took 2 bases from V and 4 from J; bases not matched to a gene: 5. The CDR3 is CASSYLGQKYEQYF. The CDR3 DNA is TGTGCCAGCAGTTACCTGGGACAGAAATACGAGCAGTACTTC.

This chain uses TRBV7-9 with TRBJ2-5, with 7 bases that match TRBD2. Germline V gives CDR1 SEHNR, CDR2 FQNEAQ (reference sequence). The trim removed 0 bases at V and 4 bases at J, leaving 8 bases unmatched. CDR3 length equals 16 residues. The chain's CDR3 is CASSLAGGPGGETQYF. CDR3 nucleotides: TGTGCCAGCAGCTTAGCGGGAGGGCCAGGAGGAGAGACCCAGTACTTC.

This chain links TRBV7-2 with TRBJ2-2; 8 bases agree with TRBD1. Germline CDR1 is SGHTA and CDR2 is FQGNSA. The CDR3 spans 19 residues. The junction had 15 bases not matched to a gene; V was cut back by 4 bases and J by 2 bases. This chain's CDR3 is CASSSNYLGQGNNTGELFF. The DNA of the CDR3 is TGTGCCAGCAGCTCAAATTACCTCGGACAGGGTAACAACACCGGGGAGCTGTTTTTT.

The chain couples TRBV7-6 to TRBJ2-7; TRBD2 is a possible D gene (6 bases). Trimming left V 5 bases short and J 5 bases short, with 19 bases between. Germline V gene sequence: CDR1 SGHVS, CDR2 FNYEAQ. There are 15 residues in the CDR3. This CDR3 is CASSRGPGGVDEQYF. CDR3 DNA: TGTGCCAGCAGCCGAGGACCCGGGGGTGTAGACGAGCAGTACTTC.

This chain links TRBV14 with TRBJ2-7; D is uncertain. The CDR3 is made up of 12 amino acids. Looked up from germline, CDR1 is SGHDN and CDR2 is FVKESK. V was shortened by 4 bases and J by 9 bases, with 13 bases between the two germline ends. CDR3 protein: CASSRTVSGQYF. The CDR3 coding sequence is TGTGCCAGCAGCCGGACGGTATCTGGGCAGTACTTC.

This sequence joins TRBV6-6 and TRBJ1-5, with 11 positions matching TRBD1. The trim removed 5 bases at V and 5 bases at J, leaving 5 bases unmatched. Germline V gene lookup returns CDR1 MNHNY and CDR2 SVGAGI (reference sequence). CDR3 size: 15 residues. This CDR3 reads CASSRPGQGDQPQHF. In nucleotides, the CDR3 is TGTGCCAGCAGTCGACCGGGACAGGGGGATCAGCCCCAGCATTTT.

The rearrangement uses TRBV14 and TRBJ2-3, with 7 bases identical to TRBD2. This CDR3 is built from 15 residues. V shed 1 base and J 3 bases; nucleotides not matched to a gene: 4. Germline-derived CDR1 and CDR2 are SGHDN and FVKESK. Written as DNA, the CDR3 is TGTGCCAGCAGCCAAGTCGGGGGGTGGACAGATACGCAGTATTTT. The encoded protein is CASSQVGGWTDTQYF.

The rearrangement links TRBV11-2 to TRBJ2-5; TRBD2 matches 10 bases. Germline CDR1 SGHAT, CDR2 FQNNGV. The V gene end was trimmed by 0 bases and the J gene end by 6 bases; junction bases not matched to a gene: 13. The CDR3 loop spans 18 amino acids. The CDR3 DNA reads TGTGCCAGCAGCTTAGAATTCGAGCGGGGGGGCCCTCGACAGACCCAGTACTTC. Translation gives CASSLEFERGGPRQTQYF.

The rearrangement uses TRBV27 and TRBJ1-4; D not certain. The germline gives CDR1 MNHEY, CDR2 SMNVEV (reference sequence). V lost 0 bases and J 8 bases, leaving 13 bases between the germline ends. The CDR3 spans 15 residues. The CDR3 loop reads CASSLSYLREEKLFF. The CDR3 DNA reads TGTGCCAGCAGTTTATCCTACTTGAGGGAGGAAAAACTGTTTTTT.

This chain connects TRBV7-2 to TRBJ2-5; TRBD2 aligns across 8 bases. CDR1 and CDR2 from the germline V gene are SGHTA and FQGNSA. Losses at the gene ends were 5 bases for V and 2 bases for J; bases not matched to a gene: 4. This CDR3 contains 14 residues. The CDR3 DNA follows: TGTGCCAGCAGCCCACAGCGGGGGCAAGAGACCCAGTACTTC. Residues: CASSPQRGQETQYF. The variable domain in full, with the rest retrieved from reference TRBV7-2 and TRBJ2-5, is GAGVSQSPSNKVTEKGKDVELRCDPISGHTALYWYRQSLGQGLEFLIYFQGNSAPDKSGLPSDRFSAERTGGSVSTLTIQRTQQEDSAVYLCASSPQRGQETQYFGPGTRLLVL.